Listed here is a single T cell receptor beta chain. Original processing notes: Cell counts per sample came from amplifying reference gene primers. Profiled with immunoSEQ multiplex PCR; TCRdb holds only in-frame clones, not every one. Clonal size and the V and J genes are those of that table, whereas D and trimming came from the DNA. Found here are about 90,000 clones, about 80% of them singletons; the top ten hold 10%. The record originates from a study of blood T cell repertoires in COVID-19. As for the study in general: The United States, Italy and Spain were the sources of the acute and convalescent COVID-19 samples.

Germline CDR1 SGHAT, CDR2 FQNNGV. V dropped 4 bases and J dropped 4; count of bases not matched to a gene: 9. The CDR3 runs 16 residues. The genes are TRBV11-2 and TRBJ2-1; 8 bases map to TRBD1. Sequencing input: peripheral blood. The receptor was isolated from a woman aged 70-85 years with acute or convalescent COVID-19. The CDR3 spells CASSSSGQGAYNEQFF. CDR3 nucleotide sequence: TGTGCCAGCAGCTCGTCGGGGCAGGGGGCTTACAATGAGCAGTTCTTC.